This entry concerns a single T cell receptor beta chain. The target antigen is unknown. PCR primers comprised 60 Vbeta and 13 Jbeta primers. Assay used: immunoSEQ multiplex PCR; TCRdb lists only in-frame clones, some missing. The repertoire holds over 150,000 clones, with about four fifths as singletons. These data originate in a study of cytomegalovirus exposure and HLA in healthy donors. Findings of the study overall: Most TCR beta V segments were productive about 90% or about 30% of the time in an earlier analysis. There were some public TCRs occurring in many donors, but most TCR sequences were rare. V- and J-gene trimming of TCR beta was linked (in a later analysis) to a missense DCLRE1C variant.

Sequenced sample: PBMCs. The clonotype was recovered from a boy under 10 years old in good health and CMV-seronegative.

The CDR3 region has the DNA TGTGCCAGTAGTCCCCCGGGACTAGCGGGGGGTCCGTACTACAATGAGCAGTTCTTC. Its translation: CASSPPGLAGGPYYNEQFF. The rearrangement uses TRBV19 and TRBJ2-1, with 15 bases identical to TRBD2. This CDR3 is 19 amino acids long. CDR1 and CDR2 (germline): LNHDA, SQIVND (reference sequence). V lost 5 bases, J lost 3 bases, and 11 bases stayed unmatched.